This T cell receptor beta chain emerged from a study of technical replicates of blood from a few donors. The germline CDR1 and CDR2 sequences are SGHNT and YENEEA. The V and J ends lost 3 bases and 15 bases respectively, with 15 bases between them. The CDR3 is 12 amino acids. Assay: immunoSEQ multiplex PCR; the TCRdb copy retains only in-frame clones and omits some. The profile shows about 57,000 clones, just under 95% of them singletons. The genes are TRBV11-3 and TRBJ2-1, with a weak D call TRBD1 (6 bases). The source of this sequence is a human donor in good health. Some clones in this sample may be carry-over from other donors' samples. The sequencing input was PBMCs. CDR3 in amino acids: CASSFGGQGMFF. CDR3 DNA: TGTGCCAGCAGCTTTGGGGGACAAGGTATGTTCTTC.